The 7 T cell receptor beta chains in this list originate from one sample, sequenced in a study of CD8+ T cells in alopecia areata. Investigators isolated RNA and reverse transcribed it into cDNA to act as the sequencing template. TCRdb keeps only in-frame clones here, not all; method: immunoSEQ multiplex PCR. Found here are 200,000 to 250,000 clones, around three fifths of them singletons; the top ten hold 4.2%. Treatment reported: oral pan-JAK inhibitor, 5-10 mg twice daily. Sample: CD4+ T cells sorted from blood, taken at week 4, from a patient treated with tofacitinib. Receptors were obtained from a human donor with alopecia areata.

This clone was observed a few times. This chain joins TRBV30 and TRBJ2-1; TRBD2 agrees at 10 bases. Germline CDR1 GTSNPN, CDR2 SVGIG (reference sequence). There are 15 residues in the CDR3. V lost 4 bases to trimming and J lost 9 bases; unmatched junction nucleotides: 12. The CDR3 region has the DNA TGTGCCTGGACCCTCGGGCTAGCGGGGGTAGGTGAGCAGTTCTTC. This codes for CAWTLGLAGVGEQFF.

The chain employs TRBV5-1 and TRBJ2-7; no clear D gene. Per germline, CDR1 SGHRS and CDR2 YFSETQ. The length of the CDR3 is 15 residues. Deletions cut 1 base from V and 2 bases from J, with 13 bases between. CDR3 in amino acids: CASSLLSPPTYEQYF. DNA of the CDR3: TGCGCCAGCAGCTTGTTATCCCCCCCTACCTACGAGCAGTACTTC.

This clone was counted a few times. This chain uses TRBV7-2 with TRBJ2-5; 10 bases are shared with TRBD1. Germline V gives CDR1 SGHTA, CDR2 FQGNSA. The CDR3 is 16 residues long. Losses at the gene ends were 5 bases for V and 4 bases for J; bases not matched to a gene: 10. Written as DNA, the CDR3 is TGTGCCAGCAGCCCCCAACGACAGGGGGCGGCAGAGACCCAGTACTTC. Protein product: CASSPQRQGAAETQYF.

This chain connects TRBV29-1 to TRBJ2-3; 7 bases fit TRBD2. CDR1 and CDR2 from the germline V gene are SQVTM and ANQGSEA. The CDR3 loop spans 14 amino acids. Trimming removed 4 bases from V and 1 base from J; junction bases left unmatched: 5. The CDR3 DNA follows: TGCAGCGTTGCTCCCAGCGGGGGCACAGATACGCAGTATTTT. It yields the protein CSVAPSGGTDTQYF.

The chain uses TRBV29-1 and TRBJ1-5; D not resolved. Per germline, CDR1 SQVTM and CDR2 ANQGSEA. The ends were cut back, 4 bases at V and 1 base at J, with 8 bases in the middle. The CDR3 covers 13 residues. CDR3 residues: CSVGVLSNQPQHF. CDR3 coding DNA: TGCAGCGTTGGCGTCTTGAGCAATCAGCCCCAGCATTTT.

The CDR3 here is CASSPSGGSYNEQFF. The CDR3 DNA follows: TGTGCCAGCAGTCCTAGCGGGGGTTCCTACAATGAGCAGTTCTTC. The V call is TRBV6-6, the J call TRBJ2-1; TRBD2 matches at 10 bases. The CDR3 spans 15 residues. Per germline, CDR1 MNHNY and CDR2 SVGAGI (reference sequence). V trimming: 5 bases; J trimming: 1 base; junction bases outside the gene matches: 2.

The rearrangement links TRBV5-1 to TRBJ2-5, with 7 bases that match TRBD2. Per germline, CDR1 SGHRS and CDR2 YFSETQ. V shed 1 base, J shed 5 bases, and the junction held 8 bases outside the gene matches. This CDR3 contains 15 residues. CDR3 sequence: CASSLTGSRGETQYF. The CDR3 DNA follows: TGCGCCAGCAGCTTGACCGGTTCGCGGGGGGAGACCCAGTACTTC.